The clone carrying this TCR beta chain was found once. Measured with immunoSEQ multiplex PCR; TCRdb has only the in-frame clones, and not every one. The sample records 54,000 or so clones, over 85% being singletons. The data belong to a study of control samples from healthy donors and cancer patients. CDR3 size: 15 residues. Germline V gene lookup returns CDR1 GTSNPN and CDR2 SVGIG (reference sequence). The V and J ends lost 1 base and 8 bases respectively, with 17 bases between them. The sequenced material came from blood. The receptor was derived from a man aged 30-40 years in good health. The chain carries TRBV30 and TRBJ1-4; TRBD1 is a possible D gene (5 bases). The CDR3 reads CAWSAPGQEGEKLFF. The CDR3 nucleotides are TGTGCCTGGAGTGCACCGGGCCAGGAGGGGGAAAAACTGTTTTTT.